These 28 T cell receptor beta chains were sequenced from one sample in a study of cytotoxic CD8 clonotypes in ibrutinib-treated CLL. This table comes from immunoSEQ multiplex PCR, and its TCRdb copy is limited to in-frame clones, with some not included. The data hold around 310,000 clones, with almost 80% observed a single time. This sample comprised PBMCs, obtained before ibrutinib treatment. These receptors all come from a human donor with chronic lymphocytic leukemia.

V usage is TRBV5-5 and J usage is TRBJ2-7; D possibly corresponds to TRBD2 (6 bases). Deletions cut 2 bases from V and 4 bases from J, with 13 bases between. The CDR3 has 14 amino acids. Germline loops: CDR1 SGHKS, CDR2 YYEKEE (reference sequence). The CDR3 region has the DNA TGTGCCAGCAGCTTCCCCGGGGGTTTGTACGAGCAGTACTTC. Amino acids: CASSFPGGLYEQYF.

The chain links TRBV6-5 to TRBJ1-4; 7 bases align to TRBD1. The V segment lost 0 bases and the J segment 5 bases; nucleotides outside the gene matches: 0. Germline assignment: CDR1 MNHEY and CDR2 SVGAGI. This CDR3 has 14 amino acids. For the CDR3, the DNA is TGTGCCAGCAGTTACTCGGGACAGAATGAAAAACTGTTTTTT. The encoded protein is CASSYSGQNEKLFF.

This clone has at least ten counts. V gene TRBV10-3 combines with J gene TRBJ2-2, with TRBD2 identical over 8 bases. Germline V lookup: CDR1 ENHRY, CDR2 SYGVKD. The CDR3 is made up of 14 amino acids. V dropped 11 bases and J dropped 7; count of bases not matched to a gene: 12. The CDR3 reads CAVPREGLGGELFF. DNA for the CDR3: TGTGCCGTCCCTCGGGAGGGCCTTGGCGGGGAGCTGTTTTTT.

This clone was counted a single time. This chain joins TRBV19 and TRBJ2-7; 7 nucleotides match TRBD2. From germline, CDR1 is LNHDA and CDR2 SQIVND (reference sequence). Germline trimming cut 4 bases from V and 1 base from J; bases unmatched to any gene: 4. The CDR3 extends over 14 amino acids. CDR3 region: CASSKGLGSYEQYF. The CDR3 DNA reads TGTGCCAGTAGTAAAGGACTAGGTTCCTACGAGCAGTACTTC.

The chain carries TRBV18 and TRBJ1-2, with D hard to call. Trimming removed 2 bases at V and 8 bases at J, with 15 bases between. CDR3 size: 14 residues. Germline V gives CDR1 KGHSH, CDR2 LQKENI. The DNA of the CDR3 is TGTGCCAGCTCACCAAGTGCGGGTATAGGCGGCTACACCTTC. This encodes CASSPSAGIGGYTF.

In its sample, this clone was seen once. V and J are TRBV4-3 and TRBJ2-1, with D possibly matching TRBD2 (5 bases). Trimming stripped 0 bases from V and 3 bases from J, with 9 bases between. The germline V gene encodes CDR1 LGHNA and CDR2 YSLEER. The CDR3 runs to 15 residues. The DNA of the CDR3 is TGCGCCAGCAGCCAAGAAAGGACTGGCTACAATGAGCAGTTCTTC. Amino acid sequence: CASSQERTGYNEQFF.

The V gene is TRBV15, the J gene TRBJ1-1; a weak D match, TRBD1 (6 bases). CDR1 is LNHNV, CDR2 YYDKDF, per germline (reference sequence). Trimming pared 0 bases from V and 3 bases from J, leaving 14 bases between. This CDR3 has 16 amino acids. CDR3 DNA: TGTGCCACCAGCAGAGATGGATGGGGGGCCGACACTGAAGCTTTCTTT. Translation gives CATSRDGWGADTEAFF. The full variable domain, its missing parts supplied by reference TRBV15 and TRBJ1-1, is DAMVIQNPRYQVTQFGKPVTLSCSQTLNHNVMYWYQQKSSQAPKLLFHYYDKDFNNEADTPDNFQSRRPNTSFCFLDIRSPGLGDTAMYLCATSRDGWGADTEAFFGQGTRLTVV.

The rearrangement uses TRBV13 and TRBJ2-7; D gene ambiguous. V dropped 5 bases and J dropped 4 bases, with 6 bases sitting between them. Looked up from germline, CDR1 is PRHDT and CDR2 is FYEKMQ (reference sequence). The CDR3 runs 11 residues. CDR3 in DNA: TGTGCCAGCAGCCAGGATTACGAGCAGTACTTC. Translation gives CASSQDYEQYF.

The CDR3 DNA follows: TGTGCCTGTGAATCCGGGGCTAACGATCAGCCCCAGCATTTT. Translating gives CACESGANDQPQHF. This rearrangement joins TRBV30 to TRBJ1-5; D possibly corresponds to TRBD1 (5 bases). The CDR3 is 14 amino acids. Trimming took off 6 bases at V and 5 bases at J, with 17 bases between the two ends. Germline CDR1 reads GTSNPN; CDR2 reads SVGIG (reference sequence).

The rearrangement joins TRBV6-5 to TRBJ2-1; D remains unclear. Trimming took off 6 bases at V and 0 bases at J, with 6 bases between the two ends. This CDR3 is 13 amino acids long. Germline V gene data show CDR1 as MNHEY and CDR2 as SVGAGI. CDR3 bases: TGTGCCAGCAGCCATAGCTCCTACAATGAGCAGTTCTTC. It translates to CASSHSSYNEQFF.

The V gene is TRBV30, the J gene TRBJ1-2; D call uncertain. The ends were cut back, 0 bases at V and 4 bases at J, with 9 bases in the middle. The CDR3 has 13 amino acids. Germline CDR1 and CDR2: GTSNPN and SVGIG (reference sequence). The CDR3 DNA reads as TGTGCCTGGAGTGTAGAGGATGGCTATGGCTACACCTTC. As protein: CAWSVEDGYGYTF.

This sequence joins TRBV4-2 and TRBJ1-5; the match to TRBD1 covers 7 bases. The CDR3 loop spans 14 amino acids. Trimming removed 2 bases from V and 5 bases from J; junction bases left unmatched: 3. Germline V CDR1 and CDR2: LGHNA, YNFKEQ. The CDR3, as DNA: TGTGCCAGCAGCCAATCTGACAGGGATCAGCCCCAGCATTTT. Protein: CASSQSDRDQPQHF.

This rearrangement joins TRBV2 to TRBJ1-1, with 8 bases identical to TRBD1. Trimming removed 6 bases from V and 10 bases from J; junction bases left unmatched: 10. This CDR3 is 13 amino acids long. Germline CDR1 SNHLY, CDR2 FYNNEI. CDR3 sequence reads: CASSLGQAWGAFF. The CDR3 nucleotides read TGTGCCAGCAGCTTGGGACAGGCCTGGGGAGCTTTCTTT.

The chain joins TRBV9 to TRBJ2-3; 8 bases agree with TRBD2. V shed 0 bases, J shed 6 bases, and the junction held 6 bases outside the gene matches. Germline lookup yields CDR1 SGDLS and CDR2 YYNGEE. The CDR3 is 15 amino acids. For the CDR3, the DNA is TGTGCCAGCAGCGTAGCCGCGGGAGGCTTCGATACGCAGTATTTT. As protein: CASSVAAGGFDTQYF.

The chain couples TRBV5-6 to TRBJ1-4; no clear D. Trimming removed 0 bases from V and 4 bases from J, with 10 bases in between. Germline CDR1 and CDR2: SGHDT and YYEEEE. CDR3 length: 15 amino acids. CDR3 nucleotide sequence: TGTGCCAGCAGCTTGGTCTCCGGACTTAATGAAAAACTGTTTTTT. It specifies CASSLVSGLNEKLFF.

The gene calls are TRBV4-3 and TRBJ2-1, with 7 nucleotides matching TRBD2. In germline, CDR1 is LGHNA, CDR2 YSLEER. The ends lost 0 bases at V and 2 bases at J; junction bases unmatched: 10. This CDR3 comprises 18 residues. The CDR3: CASSQDSREGIPYNEQFF. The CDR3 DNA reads TGCGCCAGCAGCCAAGATAGTAGGGAGGGTATCCCCTACAATGAGCAGTTCTTC.

The CDR3 DNA is TGTGCCAGTAGTATCTCCGCGCAAATCAATGAGCAGTTCTTC. Its protein is CASSISAQINEQFF. The V and J genes are TRBV19 and TRBJ2-1; the D is unclear. The CDR3 consists of 14 residues. Trimming removed 3 bases at V and 6 bases at J, with 12 bases between. CDR1 is LNHDA and CDR2 is SQIVND in the germline V gene (reference sequence).

CDR3 nucleotides: TGTGCCAGCAGTTTAATCGGGACTAGCGGGGGCCCCACAGATACGCAGTATTTT. This gives the protein CASSLIGTSGGPTDTQYF. This sequence joins TRBV28 and TRBJ2-3, with TRBD2 matching over 14 bases. Germline V gives CDR1 MDHEN, CDR2 SYDVKM. The trim removed 2 bases at V and 2 bases at J, leaving 6 bases unmatched. This CDR3 region has 18 residues.

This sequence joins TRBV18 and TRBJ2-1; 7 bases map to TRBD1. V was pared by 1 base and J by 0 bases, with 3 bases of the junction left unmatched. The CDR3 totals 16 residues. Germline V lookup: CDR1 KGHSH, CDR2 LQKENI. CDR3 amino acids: CASSPQSGGSYNEQFF. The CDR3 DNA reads TGTGCCAGCTCACCACAATCAGGGGGCTCCTACAATGAGCAGTTCTTC.

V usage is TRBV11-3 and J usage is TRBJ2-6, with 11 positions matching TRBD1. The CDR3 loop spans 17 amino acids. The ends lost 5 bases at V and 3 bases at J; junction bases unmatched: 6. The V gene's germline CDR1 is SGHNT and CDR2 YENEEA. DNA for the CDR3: TGTGCCAGCAGCCGGACAGGGGGCGTAGGTGGGGCCAACGTCCTGACTTTC. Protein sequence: CASSRTGGVGGANVLTF.

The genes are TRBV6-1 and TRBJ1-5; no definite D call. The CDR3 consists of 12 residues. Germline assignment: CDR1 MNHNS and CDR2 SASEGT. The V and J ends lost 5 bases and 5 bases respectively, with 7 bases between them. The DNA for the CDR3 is TGTGCCAGCAGTTATACTTATCAGCCCCAGCATTTT. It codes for CASSYTYQPQHF.

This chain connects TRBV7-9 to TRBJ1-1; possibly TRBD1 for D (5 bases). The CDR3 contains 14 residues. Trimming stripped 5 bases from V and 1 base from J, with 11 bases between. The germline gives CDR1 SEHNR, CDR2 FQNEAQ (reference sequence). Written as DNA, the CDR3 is TGTGCCAGCAGCCGGGACGGAAGGAACACTGAAGCTTTCTTT. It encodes CASSRDGRNTEAFF.

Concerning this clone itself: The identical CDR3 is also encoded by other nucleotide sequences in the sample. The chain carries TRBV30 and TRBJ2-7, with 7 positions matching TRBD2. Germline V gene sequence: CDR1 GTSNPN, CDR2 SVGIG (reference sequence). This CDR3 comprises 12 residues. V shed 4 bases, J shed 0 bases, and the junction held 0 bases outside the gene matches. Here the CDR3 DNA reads TGTGCCTGGACTAGCGGCTCCTACGAGCAGTACTTC. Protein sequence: CAWTSGSYEQYF.

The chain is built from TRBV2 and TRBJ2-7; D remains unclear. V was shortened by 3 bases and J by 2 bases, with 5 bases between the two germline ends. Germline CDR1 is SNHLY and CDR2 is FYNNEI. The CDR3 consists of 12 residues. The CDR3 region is CASSEAAYEQYF. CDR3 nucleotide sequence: TGTGCCAGCAGTGAGGCTGCCTACGAGCAGTACTTC. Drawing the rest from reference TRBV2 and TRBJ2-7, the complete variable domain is EPEVTQTPSHQVTQMGQEVILRCVPISNHLYFYWYRQILGQKVEFLVSFYNNEISEKSEIFDDQFSVERPDGSNFTLKIRSTKLEDSAMYFCASSEAAYEQYFGPGTRLTVT.

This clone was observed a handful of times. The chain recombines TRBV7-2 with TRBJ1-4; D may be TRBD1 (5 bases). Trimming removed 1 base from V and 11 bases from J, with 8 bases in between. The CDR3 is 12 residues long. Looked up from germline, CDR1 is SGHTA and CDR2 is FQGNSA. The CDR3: CASSLGSGKLFF. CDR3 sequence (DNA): TGTGCCAGCAGCTTAGGGTCAGGGAAACTGTTTTTT.

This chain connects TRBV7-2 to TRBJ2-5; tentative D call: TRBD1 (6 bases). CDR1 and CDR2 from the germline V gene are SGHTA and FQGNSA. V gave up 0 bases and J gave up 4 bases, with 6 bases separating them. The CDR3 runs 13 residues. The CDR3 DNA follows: TGTGCCAGCAGCTTAGCAGGGGGAGAGACCCAGTACTTC. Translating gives CASSLAGGETQYF.

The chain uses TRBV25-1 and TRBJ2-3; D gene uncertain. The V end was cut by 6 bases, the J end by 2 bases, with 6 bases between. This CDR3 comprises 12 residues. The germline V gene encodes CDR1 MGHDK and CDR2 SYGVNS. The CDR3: CASRGNTDTQYF. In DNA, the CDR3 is TGTGCCAGCAGAGGGAACACAGATACGCAGTATTTT. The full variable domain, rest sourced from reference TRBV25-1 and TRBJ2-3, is EADIYQTPRYLVIGTGKKITLECSQTMGHDKMYWYQQDPGMELHLIHYSYGVNSTEKGDLSSESTVSRIRTEHFPLTLESARPSHTSQYLCASRGNTDTQYFGPGTRLTVL.

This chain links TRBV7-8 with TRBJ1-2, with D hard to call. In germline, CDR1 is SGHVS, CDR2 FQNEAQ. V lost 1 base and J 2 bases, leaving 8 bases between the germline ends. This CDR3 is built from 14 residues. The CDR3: CASSLEGSNYGYTF. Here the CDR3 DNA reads TGTGCCAGCAGCTTAGAGGGTTCGAACTATGGCTACACCTTC. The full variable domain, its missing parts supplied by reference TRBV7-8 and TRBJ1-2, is GAGVSQSPRYKVAKRGQDVALRCDPISGHVSLFWYQQALGQGPEFLTYFQNEAQLDKSGLPSDRFFAERPEGSVSTLKIQRTQQEDSAVYLCASSLEGSNYGYTFGSGTRLTVV.